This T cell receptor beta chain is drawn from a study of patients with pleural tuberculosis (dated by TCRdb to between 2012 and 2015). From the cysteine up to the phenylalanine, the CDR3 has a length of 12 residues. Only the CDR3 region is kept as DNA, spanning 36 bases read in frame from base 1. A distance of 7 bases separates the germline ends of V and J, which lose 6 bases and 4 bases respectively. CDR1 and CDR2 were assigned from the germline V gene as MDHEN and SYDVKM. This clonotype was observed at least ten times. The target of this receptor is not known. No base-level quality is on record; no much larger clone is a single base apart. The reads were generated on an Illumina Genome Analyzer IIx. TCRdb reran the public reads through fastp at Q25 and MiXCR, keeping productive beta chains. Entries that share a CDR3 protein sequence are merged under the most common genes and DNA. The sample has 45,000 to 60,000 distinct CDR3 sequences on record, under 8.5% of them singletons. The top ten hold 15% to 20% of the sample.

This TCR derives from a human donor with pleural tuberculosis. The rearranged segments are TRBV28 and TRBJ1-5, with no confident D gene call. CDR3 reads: CASSSGNQPQHF. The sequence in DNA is TGTGCCAGCAGCTCGGGGAATCAGCCCCAGCATTTT.